Shown below are 21 T cell receptor beta chains from a single sample sequenced in a study of T cell responses to AZD1222 COVID-19 vaccine. Sequenced by immunoSEQ multiplex PCR; TCRdb stores in-frame clones only, minus some. The data show 150,000 to 200,000 clones, with around 94% seen just once and 0.64% held by the top ten. The starting material was peripheral blood, obtained on day 0 of AZD1222 vaccination. These receptors were obtained from an adult in good health.

The chain couples TRBV10-3 to TRBJ2-7; D possibly corresponds to TRBD2 (5 bases). Germline values: CDR1 ENHRY, CDR2 SYGVKD. CDR3 size: 12 residues. Trimming took off 6 bases at V and 0 bases at J, with 6 bases between the two ends. In DNA form, the CDR3 reads TGTGCCATCAGCCGGGACTCCTACGAGCAGTACTTC. This codes for CAISRDSYEQYF.

This chain connects TRBV2 to TRBJ2-2, with 10 positions matching TRBD1. The V gene end was trimmed by 8 bases and the J gene end by 7 bases; junction bases not matched to a gene: 7. The CDR3 spans 14 residues. In germline, CDR1 is SNHLY, CDR2 FYNNEI. CDR3 sequence (DNA): TGTGCCAGCCAGGGACAGGGGTTCGGCGGGGAGCTGTTTTTT. Translating gives CASQGQGFGGELFF.

This clone was seen once. The chain uses TRBV5-1 and TRBJ2-2, with 10 nucleotides matching TRBD1. V lost 4 bases and J lost 6; bases outside the gene matches: 12. Germline V CDR1 and CDR2: SGHRS, YFSETQ. The CDR3 spans 17 residues. The CDR3 nucleotides read TGCGCCAGCAGCCCCACGACAGGGGGCTCTTCGGCCGGGGAGCTGTTTTTT. The encoded protein is CASSPTTGGSSAGELFF. Combining the CDR3 with reference TRBV5-1 and TRBJ2-2 gives the whole variable domain KAGVTQTPRYLIKTRGQQVTLSCSPISGHRSVSWYQQTPGQGLQFLFEYFSETQRNKGNFPGRFSGRQFSNSRSEMNVSTLELGDSALYLCASSPTTGGSSAGELFFGEGSRLTVL.

The count of this clone is one. The chain has TRBV10-3 and TRBJ2-2, with D unresolved. Trimming cost V 6 bases and J 7 bases, with 9 bases left between them. The germline CDR1 and CDR2 sequences are ENHRY and SYGVKD. This CDR3 is built from 12 residues. CDR3 loop: CAISRSGGELFF. The CDR3 DNA is TGTGCCATCAGCCGGTCAGGCGGGGAGCTGTTTTTT.

The CDR3 sequence: CASRRDSPATNEKLFF. The DNA for the CDR3 is TGTGCCAGTAGAAGGGACAGCCCTGCAACTAATGAAAAACTGTTTTTT. The chain links TRBV19 to TRBJ1-4; 7 bases line up with TRBD1. The junction had 7 bases not matched to a gene; V was cut back by 6 bases and J by 0 bases. The CDR3 runs to 16 residues. Germline V lookup: CDR1 LNHDA, CDR2 SQIVND (reference sequence).

This clone was seen only once. The chain joins TRBV5-1 to TRBJ1-2; D is unclear. The CDR3 is 14 residues long. V shed 1 base and J shed 3 bases, with 10 bases lying between them. Germline CDR1 reads SGHRS; CDR2 reads YFSETQ. The CDR3 is CASSLSEGDYGYTF. The CDR3 DNA reads TGCGCCAGCAGCTTGTCCGAGGGAGACTATGGCTACACCTTC.

V usage is TRBV28 and J usage is TRBJ1-3; D perhaps matches TRBD1 (5 bases). V was cut by 5 bases and J by 0 bases, with 14 bases left in between. Germline CDR1 reads MDHEN; CDR2 reads SYDVKM. This CDR3 spans 16 amino acids. The CDR3 nucleotides are TGTGCCAGCAGTGCCGCAGGGTCTAGCTCTGGAAACACCATATATTTT. Amino acid sequence: CASSAAGSSSGNTIYF.

The gene calls are TRBV5-1 and TRBJ1-6, with D possibly matching TRBD1 (6 bases). CDR3 length: 14 amino acids. In germline, CDR1 is SGHRS, CDR2 YFSETQ. Trimming removed 7 bases at V and 6 bases at J, with 14 bases between. The CDR3 DNA is TGCGCCAGCGAGCAGGGGTTAGGTAATTCACCCCTCCACTTT. It translates to CASEQGLGNSPLHF.

The rearrangement uses TRBV6-5 and TRBJ1-5, with no clear D. Germline CDR1 reads MNHEY; CDR2 reads SVGAGI. The CDR3 contains 15 residues. Trimming pared 6 bases from V and 4 bases from J, leaving 16 bases between. The CDR3 is CASSYMSGSNQPQHF. DNA for the CDR3: TGTGCCAGCAGCTACATGTCCGGGTCTAATCAGCCCCAGCATTTT.

This clone was counted a few times. The V and J genes are TRBV4-1 and TRBJ2-1, with D perhaps being TRBD1 or TRBD2 (5 bases each). Germline values: CDR1 MGHRA, CDR2 YSYEKL. This CDR3 is 15 amino acids long. Trimming cost V 1 base and J 8 bases, with 15 bases left between them. CDR3 amino acids: CASSQAGTPADEQFF. Here the CDR3 DNA reads TGCGCCAGCAGCCAAGCTGGGACCCCTGCGGATGAGCAGTTCTTC.

The chain uses TRBV6-6 and TRBJ1-1; no clear D gene. Germline-derived CDR1 and CDR2 are MNHNY and SVGAGI (reference sequence). This CDR3 region has 13 residues. Trimming took 2 bases from V and 3 from J, leaving 7 bases between them. The CDR3 region is CASSYPGDTEAFF. The CDR3, as DNA: TGTGCCAGCAGTTACCCGGGAGACACTGAAGCTTTCTTT.

There are a few counts of this clone. The chain is built from TRBV2 and TRBJ2-5; D is ambiguous. V lost 4 bases and J 5 bases, leaving 20 bases between the germline ends. The germline gives CDR1 SNHLY, CDR2 FYNNEI. This CDR3 has 16 residues. The CDR3: CASSVSSARTRETQYF. CDR3 nucleotides: TGTGCCAGCAGTGTATCGTCGGCCAGGACGCGTGAGACCCAGTACTTC.

V and J are TRBV3-1 (or the pseudogene TRBV3-2) and TRBJ2-7; TRBD1 matches 7 bases. The CDR3 totals 13 residues. Germline CDR1 is LGHDT and CDR2 is YNNKEL (reference sequence). The V and J ends lost 3 bases and 5 bases, in that order; junction bases with no gene match: 4. The CDR3 nucleotides are TGTGCCAGCAGCCATGACAGGGACCACGAGCAGTACTTC. Encoded protein: CASSHDRDHEQYF.

The chain uses TRBV10-1 and TRBJ1-2; 8 nucleotides agree with TRBD1. Germline CDR1 is WNHNN and CDR2 is SYGVQD (reference sequence). This CDR3 is built from 13 residues. The V segment lost 6 bases and the J segment 7 bases; nucleotides outside the gene matches: 7. In DNA form, the CDR3 reads TGCGCCAGCAGCTCGGACAGGGCCCGTGGCTACACCTTC. As protein: CASSSDRARGYTF.

The DNA for the CDR3 is TGTGCCTGGAACCCCCTCTCGGGAAACACCATATATTTT. This translates into CAWNPLSGNTIYF. V usage is TRBV30 and J usage is TRBJ1-3; no definite D call. CDR1 is GTSNPN, CDR2 SVGIG, per germline (reference sequence). V shed 4 bases and J shed 4 bases, with 11 bases lying between them. The CDR3 is 13 residues long.

The V call is TRBV6-2 or TRBV6-3, the J call TRBJ1-6; no clear D gene. V was shortened by 2 bases and J by 3 bases, with 8 bases between the two germline ends. The CDR3 spans 15 residues. CDR1 is MNHEY and CDR2 is SVGEGT in the germline V gene. The CDR3 DNA reads as TGTGCCAGCAGTTACGGGCAGTTCTATAATTCACCCCTCCACTTT. It is translated as CASSYGQFYNSPLHF.

The rearrangement joins TRBV5-4 to TRBJ2-7; TRBD1 agrees at 8 bases. This CDR3 contains 13 residues. Germline trimming cut 3 bases from V and 3 bases from J; bases unmatched to any gene: 2. The germline V gene has CDR1 SGHNT and CDR2 YYREEE (reference sequence). CDR3 nucleotides: TGTGCCAGCAGCTGGGACAGGAACTACGAGCAGTACTTC. Translated, it gives CASSWDRNYEQYF.

The rearrangement links TRBV5-1 to TRBJ1-1, with D maybe TRBD1 (5 bases). The CDR3 is 13 residues long. Germline V CDR1 and CDR2: SGHRS, YFSETQ. Trimming pared 4 bases from V and 1 base from J, leaving 8 bases between. Written as DNA, the CDR3 is TGCGCCAGCAGCCCGGGGGGGAACACTGAAGCTTTCTTT. This codes for CASSPGGNTEAFF. The full variable domain, its missing parts supplied by reference TRBV5-1 and TRBJ1-1, is KAGVTQTPRYLIKTRGQQVTLSCSPISGHRSVSWYQQTPGQGLQFLFEYFSETQRNKGNFPGRFSGRQFSNSRSEMNVSTLELGDSALYLCASSPGGNTEAFFGQGTRLTVV.

V is TRBV11-2 and J is TRBJ2-1; 8 nucleotides agree with TRBD2. Germline V gene lookup returns CDR1 SGHAT and CDR2 FQNNGV. The trim removed 1 base at V and 8 bases at J, leaving 4 bases unmatched. The CDR3 is 14 residues long. The CDR3 nucleotides are TGTGCCAGCAGCTTAGCCGGGAGGGTAGATGAGCAGTTCTTC. Translation: CASSLAGRVDEQFF.

The rearrangement links TRBV2 to TRBJ2-5; TRBD1 is a possible D gene (7 bases). Germline CDR1 SNHLY, CDR2 FYNNEI. Trimming removed 5 bases at V and 5 bases at J, with 12 bases between. The CDR3 sequence is 13 residues long. The CDR3 sequence: CASSPRGVETQYF. DNA of the CDR3: TGTGCCAGCAGTCCCAGGGGGGTCGAGACCCAGTACTTC. Looking up the rest from reference TRBV2 and TRBJ2-5 gives the full variable domain: EPEVTQTPSHQVTQMGQEVILRCVPISNHLYFYWYRQILGQKVEFLVSFYNNEISEKSEIFDDQFSVERPDGSNFTLKIRSTKLEDSAMYFCASSPRGVETQYFGPGTRLLVL.

V usage is TRBV14 and J usage is TRBJ2-1; D perhaps matches TRBD2 (6 bases). Per germline, CDR1 SGHDN and CDR2 FVKESK. Trimming cost V 3 bases and J 6 bases, with 15 bases left between them. CDR3 length: 15 amino acids. The CDR3 DNA is TGTGCCAGCAGCCATCTCAAAGCGGGTAGCAATGAGCAGTTCTTC. It specifies CASSHLKAGSNEQFF.